A few counts support the clone carrying this TCR beta chain. The time point: newly diagnosed GD, antithyroid drugs for less than 3 months. The TCR library was prepared using RNA isolated from PBMCs. These data are taken from a study of regulatory T cells in long-lasting Graves disease. In building TCR beta libraries, iRepertoire HTBI primers were used together with Arm-PCR of CDR3 regions. TCRdb re-analysed the multiplex PCR reads in MiXCR, keeping a single row per CDR3 protein. The profile shows 350,000 to 550,000 distinct CDR3 sequences, about a sixth of them singletons. After removal of 4 bases from V and 6 bases from J, the junction contained 9 bases not matched to a gene. Germline CDR1 SGHRS, CDR2 YFSETQ. The CDR3 totals 15 residues. Separately, the same data were catalogued under a study of T cells in Graves' hyperthyroidism and ophthalmopathy. That study adds: An absence of ophthalmopathy progression within 18 months meant stable Graves' hyperthyroidism. Uncontrolled infection, other autoimmune disease, pregnancy or lactation led to exclusion. Ophthalmopathy was model-predicted a median 6.5 months pre-onset.

The chain recombines TRBV5-1 with TRBJ2-2; TRBD1 aligns across 7 bases. The sequence derives from a woman under 30 with Graves disease. The specimen was peripheral blood mononuclear cells (PBMCs), collected at new diagnosis, from a patient treated with antithyroid drugs. The DNA of the CDR3 is TGCGCCAGCAGCCAGGACAGGCCCCCAGCCGGGGAGCTGTTTTTT. Protein sequence: CASSQDRPPAGELFF. Supplemented by reference TRBV5-1 and TRBJ2-2, the full variable domain reads KAGVTQTPRYLIKTRGQQVTLSCSPISGHRSVSWYQQTPGQGLQFLFEYFSETQRNKGNFPGRFSGRQFSNSRSEMNVSTLELGDSALYLCASSQDRPPAGELFFGEGSRLTVL.